Described below is a single T cell receptor beta chain sequence and its context. It has no much larger one-base neighbor in the sample; base qualities were not kept. This sample is drawn from a study of blood T cell repertoires in acute mononucleosis (dated by TCRdb to 2018 to 2020). Broadly, across the study: Acute-phase samples, which represented the primary response, were collected within 2 weeks of symptom onset. In the acute phase, YVL-BR-specific cells accounted for a mean of approximately 2% of blood CD8 T cells, and GLC-BM-specific cells for a mean of roughly 1.1%. Mean blood EBV load was about 3.9 log10 genome copies per million B cells during acute infection and less than 3 at convalescence. Results the study describes overall, beyond this receptor: With only a few donors in the cohort, group averages were based on very few individuals. For BRLF1 (YVL-BR), TCRalpha CDR3 motifs played a dominant role and TCRbeta a minimal role in TCR repertoire selection. Because only a fraction of each donor's blood was analyzed, sampling error might partly explain the low overlap between acute and convalescent clonotypes. Persistence into convalescence was observed for only approximately 10% of unique acute clonotypes, yet most of the response was made up by these persisting clonotypes, and the remaining acute clonotypes were seemingly replaced by new diverse de novo clonotypes.

For TCR profiling, total RNA from at least 8,000 sorted tetramer+ CD8 T cells was reverse transcribed into cDNA. CDR3 regions were PCR-amplified with primers annealing to V and J regions, and unique molecular identifiers were added to track templates. TCRalpha and TCRbeta chains were profiled using the immunoSEQ platform, including its sequencing and error-correction standards. In the original analysis: Clonal copy numbers were corrected for sequencing and PCR errors, and CDR3s were defined per IMGT conventions. Analysis was limited to productive rearrangements and used immunoSEQ Analyzer versions 2.0 and 3.0, and gene-pairing frequencies were further processed in Microsoft Excel. V-J pairings were visualized as Circos plots, and CDR3 motifs were found with MEME plus a custom motifSearch program. The OLGA algorithm was used to calculate the probability of generation of TCR sequences. Clonotypes found at both visits were termed persistent, clonotypes found only in the acute phase were termed nonpersistent, and clonotypes found only at convalescence were termed de novo. Any amino acid clonotype used by more than one donor was defined as a public TCR. TCRdb took over this immuneACCESS table, retaining in-frame rearrangements with V and J assigned. Such tables are incomplete; in checked studies, under half of the missing clones stem from an unresolved V gene, and the remainder is unexplained. D and trimming come from the DNA, and the V and J calls and clone size come from that table. For this sample there are 6,000 to 9,000 clones; 25% to 30% appear just once. The ten largest clonotypes hold around 28% of the sample.

The CDR3, from cysteine to phenylalanine, totals 13 residues. Of all the DNA, just the CDR3 is kept, 39 bases in frame from base 1. V loses 2 bases of germline sequence and J loses 7 bases, and the interval between the two ends is 12 bases. The germline V gene (reference sequence) provides CDR1 MNHEY and CDR2 SMNVEV. According to the study, the label for this sample's time point signals: acute infectious mononucleosis, at clinical presentation within 2 weeks of symptom onset (visit 1). CD8 T cell responses to two immunodominant EBV epitopes, BRLF1 109 (YVL-BR) and BMLF1 280 (GLC-BM), were tracked in the study over primary infection. Primary EBV infection was indicated by a positive serum heterophile antibody test and EBV viral capsid antigen-specific IgM. Magnetic positive selection (MACS) was first used to enrich total CD8 T cells from PBMCs. A FACSAria III was used to sort live CD3+ CD8+ tetramer+ cells to a purity above 85%. A PE-conjugated tetramer loaded with the BRLF1 109-117 peptide was used for cell sorting. At both acute infection and convalescence, EBV epitope-specific CD8 T cells were tetramer-sorted, and the TCR repertoires of those cells were deep-sequenced directly ex vivo. Donors were a few people aged roughly 18 to 30 with clinical acute infectious mononucleosis and laboratory evidence of primary EBV infection. Heparinized peripheral blood was drawn at clinical presentation with mononucleosis symptoms and was drawn again about 6 months later. Ficoll-Paque density gradient centrifugation was used to isolate PBMCs.

In this chain, TRBV27 is recombined with TRBJ2-7; the D gene is perhaps TRBD1, from 6 matching bases. Sequencing used EBV YVL epitope tetramer+ CD8+ T cells sorted from PBMCs, obtained during acute infectious mononucleosis. The cell subset or site label here, explained by the study, means: CD8 T cells binding a tetramer with EBV BRLF1 109-117 peptide (YVL-BR). This TCR derives from a woman aged 18 to 35 with infectious mononucleosis caused by EBV. For the CDR3, the sequence is CASSLRGGGEQYF. The nucleotide sequence reads as follows: TGTGCCAGCAGTTTAAGAGGGGGTGGGGAGCAGTACTTC.